What follows are 19 T cell receptor beta chains derived from one specimen sequenced in a study of blood T cells in healthy people across ages. A second PCR of about 6 to 12 cycles used a sample-barcoded 5' primer and a J-beta primer mix. Each CDR3 protein is one row after TCRdb ran MiXCR on the 5' RACE reads. The data show around 2 million distinct CDR3 sequences, approximately 40% seen once. Sequencing used blood. The receptors were gathered from a human donor in good health.

J is TRBJ1-1 and V is TRBV7-2; D is perhaps TRBD1 (5 bases). The CDR3 covers 16 residues. Germline V lookup: CDR1 SGHTA, CDR2 FQGNSA. Trimming took 5 bases from V and 4 from J, leaving 20 bases between them. CDR3 bases: TGTGCCAGCAGCCCTTTTTCAGGGTACAGAAGCACTGAAGCTTTCTTT. Amino acid sequence: CASSPFSGYRSTEAFF.

The chain couples TRBV4-1 to TRBJ2-7; 7 bases match TRBD1. Judging by the DNA end, TRBJ2-5 fits better; the J call may be wrong. Per germline, CDR1 MGHRA and CDR2 YSYEKL. The length of the CDR3 is 16 residues. The DNA for the CDR3 is TGCGCCAGCAGCCAACCGAAGACAGGGAATCAAGAGACCCAGTACTTC. Amino acid sequence: CASSQPKTGNQETQYF.

This clonotype was seen just once. The V and J genes are TRBV5-1 and TRBJ2-3; tentative D call: TRBD1 (5 bases). The CDR3 loop spans 13 amino acids. CDR1 is SGHRS, CDR2 YFSETQ, per germline. Deletions cut 3 bases from V and 4 bases from J, with 9 bases between. The CDR3 protein is CASSWGDPDTQYF. For the CDR3, the DNA is TGCGCCAGCAGCTGGGGCGACCCAGATACGCAGTATTTT.

As to this clonotype: The junction does not match germline at one end; this may be a read error. The V gene is TRBV4-3, the J gene TRBJ2-7, with 9 bases aligning to TRBD1. CDR3 length: 14 residues. Per the germline V gene, CDR1 is LGHNA and CDR2 is YSLEER. The CDR3 protein is CASSQGQGDYERYF. As DNA, the CDR3 is TGCGCCAGCAGCCAGGGACAGGGAGACTACGAGCGGTACTTC.

The chain recombines TRBV2 with TRBJ1-2; 7 bases match TRBD1. Germline V gives CDR1 SNHLY, CDR2 FYNNEI. This CDR3 has 14 amino acids. V dropped 1 base and J dropped 7; count of bases not matched to a gene: 6. CDR3 sequence (DNA): TGTGCCAGCAGTGAAGTCGGACAGGCACCTGGCTACACCTTC. Its translation is CASSEVGQAPGYTF.

The chain has TRBV7-6 and TRBJ2-1; D uncertain. V lost 5 bases, J lost 3 bases, and 8 bases lay in between. The CDR3 spans 13 residues. Germline assignment: CDR1 SGHVS and CDR2 FNYEAQ. CDR3 bases: TGTGCCAGCAGCCGGACCTTCTACAATGAGCAGTTCTTC. As protein: CASSRTFYNEQFF. Full variable domain (rest looked up from reference TRBV7-6 and TRBJ2-1): GAGVSQSPRYKVTKRGQDVALRCDPISGHVSLYWYRQALGQGPEFLTYFNYEAQQDKSGLPNDRFSAERPEGSISTLTIQRTEQRDSAMYRCASSRTFYNEQFFGPGTRLTVL.

The chain uses TRBV11-2 and TRBJ2-7; 10 bases fit TRBD2. This CDR3 has 17 amino acids. Trimming took 0 bases from V and 4 from J; bases not matched to a gene: 9. Germline CDR1 and CDR2: SGHAT and FQNNGV. CDR3 sequence: CASSLDLLASGGYEQYF. In nucleotides, the CDR3 is TGTGCCAGCAGCTTAGATCTTTTGGCTAGCGGGGGTTACGAGCAGTACTTC.

This clonotype turned up a few times. The genes are TRBV14 and TRBJ1-1; D remains ambiguous. Per germline, CDR1 SGHDN and CDR2 FVKESK. The CDR3 is 13 amino acids. V was trimmed by 3 bases and J by 1 base, leaving 6 bases between them. CDR3: CASSHHKNTEAFF. The DNA of the CDR3 is TGTGCCAGCAGCCACCACAAGAACACTGAAGCTTTCTTT.

This clonotype came up a few times. The genes are TRBV4-1 and TRBJ2-5; 7 bases agree with TRBD2. J lost 4 bases, V lost 6 bases, and 5 bases had no gene match. This CDR3 contains 13 residues. Per the germline V gene, CDR1 is MGHRA and CDR2 is YSYEKL. The CDR3 bases are TGCGCCAGCAGTGGGGGGGTGGGAGAGACCCAGTACTTC. This translates into CASSGGVGETQYF.

This clonotype was observed a handful of times. This chain joins TRBV7-2 and TRBJ2-7, with TRBD1 matching 9 bases. Germline V lookup: CDR1 SGHTA, CDR2 FQGNSA. This CDR3 region has 17 residues. The V gene end was trimmed by 0 bases and the J gene end by 2 bases; junction bases not matched to a gene: 8. The CDR3 sequence: CASSLAVNRDRAYEQYF. The DNA of the CDR3 is TGTGCCAGCAGCTTAGCGGTAAACCGGGACAGGGCCTACGAGCAGTACTTC.

This clonotype occurred a few times. This rearrangement joins TRBV6-2 or TRBV6-3 to TRBJ2-5, with D uncertain. Trimming removed 7 bases from V and 5 bases from J, with 14 bases in between. The CDR3 has 13 residues. Germline values: CDR1 MNHEY, CDR2 SVGEGT. The CDR3 reads CASTAGGAETQYF. The CDR3 nucleotides read TGTGCCAGCACCGCAGGTGGAGCGGAGACCCAGTACTTC.

The rearrangement uses TRBV11-3 and TRBJ2-2; 7 bases agree with TRBD1. The V gene end was trimmed by 1 base and the J gene end by 5 bases; junction bases not matched to a gene: 4. CDR3 length: 15 amino acids. The germline gives CDR1 SGHNT, CDR2 YENEEA. The CDR3 nucleotides read TGTGCCAGCAGCTTAGTTGTACAGGGGACCGGGGAGCTGTTTTTT. Encoded protein: CASSLVVQGTGELFF. Full variable domain (missing parts from reference TRBV11-3 and TRBJ2-2): EAGVVQSPRYKIIEKKQPVAFWCNPISGHNTLYWYLQNLGQGPELLIRYENEEAVDDSQLPKDRFSAERLKGVDSTLKIQPAELGDSAVYLCASSLVVQGTGELFFGEGSRLTVL.

The rearrangement uses TRBV2 and TRBJ2-7, with D perhaps matching TRBD2 (6 bases). CDR3 length equals 14 residues. V dropped 7 bases and J dropped 1 base, with 14 bases sitting between them. Germline CDR1 reads SNHLY; CDR2 reads FYNNEI. The CDR3 sequence is CASKEGSSSYEQYF. The CDR3 coding sequence is TGTGCCAGCAAGGAGGGTAGCAGTTCCTACGAGCAGTACTTC. Based on the CDR3 plus reference TRBV2 and TRBJ2-7, the full variable domain is EPEVTQTPSHQVTQMGQEVILRCVPISNHLYFYWYRQILGQKVEFLVSFYNNEISEKSEIFDDQFSVERPDGSNFTLKIRSTKLEDSAMYFCASKEGSSSYEQYFGPGTRLTVT.

V usage is TRBV5-6 and J usage is TRBJ1-5, with 10 bases fitting TRBD1. This CDR3 region has 18 residues. V shed 2 bases and J 2 bases; nucleotides not matched to a gene: 10. Per the germline V gene, CDR1 is SGHDT and CDR2 is YYEEEE. CDR3 in DNA: TGTGCCAGCAGCTTACGACAGGGGGCTATGATGGGCAATCAGCCCCAGCATTTT. Translation: CASSLRQGAMMGNQPQHF.

J is TRBJ1-1 and V is TRBV10-3; D may be TRBD1 (6 bases). The CDR3 totals 15 residues. V lost 0 bases and J lost 6, with 14 bases in between. Looked up from germline, CDR1 is ENHRY and CDR2 is SYGVKD. CDR3 DNA sequence: TGTGCCATCAGTGAGTCGAGACGGGGGCAGGCTGAAGCTTTCTTT. Translating gives CAISESRRGQAEAFF.

In its sample, this clonotype was seen a few times. The rearrangement uses TRBV2 and TRBJ2-7; possibly TRBD1 for D (5 bases). From germline, CDR1 is SNHLY and CDR2 FYNNEI. CDR3 length: 12 amino acids. Trimming stripped 6 bases from V and 3 bases from J, with 9 bases between. In DNA form, the CDR3 reads TGTGCCAGCAGGCTGACAGTCTACGAGCAGTACTTC. This gives the protein CASRLTVYEQYF. The full variable domain, in which reference TRBV2 and TRBJ2-7 provide the parts outside the CDR3, is EPEVTQTPSHQVTQMGQEVILRCVPISNHLYFYWYRQILGQKVEFLVSFYNNEISEKSEIFDDQFSVERPDGSNFTLKIRSTKLEDSAMYFCASRLTVYEQYFGPGTRLTVT.

A word on this clonotype: Here the CDR3 omits its conserved ending phenylalanine or tryptophan, so a read error is the likely source. The gene calls are TRBV6-1 and TRBJ1-1, with TRBD1 identical over 8 bases. CDR1 MNHNS and CDR2 SASEGT come from the germline V gene. The V segment lost 5 bases and the J segment 8 bases; nucleotides outside the gene matches: 7. The CDR3 runs 13 residues. The chain's CDR3 is CASSSQGAWEAFV. Written as DNA, the CDR3 is TGTGCCAGCAGTTCCCAGGGGGCGTGGGAAGCTTTCGTT.

The chain carries TRBV4-1 and TRBJ1-2, with D tentatively TRBD1 (6 bases). V dropped 0 bases and J dropped 4 bases, with 12 bases sitting between them. The CDR3 is 15 amino acids. CDR1 and CDR2 from the germline V gene are MGHRA and YSYEKL. In nucleotides, the CDR3 is TGCGCCAGCAGCCAAGATAGCCAGGGGACCTATGGCTACACCTTC. It encodes CASSQDSQGTYGYTF.

This clonotype turned up a few times. The rearrangement joins TRBV4-3 to TRBJ2-1, with 8 bases identical to TRBD2. The V gene end was trimmed by 1 base and the J gene end by 3 bases; junction bases not matched to a gene: 5. The CDR3 has 16 amino acids. Germline CDR1 is LGHNA and CDR2 is YSLEER. The CDR3 DNA reads as TGCGCCAGCAGCCAAGTACTAGCGGCAATCTACAATGAGCAGTTCTTC. Residues: CASSQVLAAIYNEQFF.